This paragraph covers one T cell receptor beta chain sequence. Its target is not known. The library came from three nested PCR rounds adapted from ARM-PCR protocols. Each CDR3 protein is one row after TCRdb ran MiXCR on the multiplex PCR reads. The table lists 85,000 to 130,000 distinct CDR3 sequences, about 62% of them singletons. The record originates from a study of tumor and adjacent non-tumor tissue in lung cancer. At the level of the study: The patients, roughly 10 men and about five women, were roughly 30 to 76 with stage I to III disease. Each sample yielded around 4 million productive TCRbeta reads on average. Study-wide points: Patients with more diverse tumor TCRs had worse survival.

Germline assignment: CDR1 MNHEY and CDR2 SVGAGI. The length of the CDR3 is 14 residues. Trimming pared 10 bases from V and 1 base from J, leaving 16 bases between. No cell sorting was done before RNA was extracted from the tissue. Distant lung tissue was collected more than 3 cm away from the tumor edge. What was sequenced was distant non-tumor lung tissue. The TCR comes from a young man with non-small cell lung cancer. The genes are TRBV6-5 and TRBJ1-1; tentative D call: TRBD1 (5 bases). CDR3 residues: CANNTVGRNTEAFF. The CDR3 DNA follows: TGTGCCAACAATACCGTGGGGCGGAACACTGAAGCTTTCTTT.